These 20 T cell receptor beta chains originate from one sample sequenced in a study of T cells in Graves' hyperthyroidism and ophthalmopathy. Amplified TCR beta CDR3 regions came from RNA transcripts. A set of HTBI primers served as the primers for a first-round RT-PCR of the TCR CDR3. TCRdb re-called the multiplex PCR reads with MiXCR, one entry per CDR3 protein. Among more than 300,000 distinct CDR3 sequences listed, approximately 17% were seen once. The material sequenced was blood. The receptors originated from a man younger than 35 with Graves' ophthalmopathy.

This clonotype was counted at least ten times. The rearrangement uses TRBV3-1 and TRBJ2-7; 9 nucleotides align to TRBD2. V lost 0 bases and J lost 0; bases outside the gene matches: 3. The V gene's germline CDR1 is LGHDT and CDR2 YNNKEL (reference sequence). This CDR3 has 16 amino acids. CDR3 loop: CASSQDSGGRSYEQYF. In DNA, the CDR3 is TGTGCCAGCAGCCAAGATAGCGGGGGCCGCTCCTACGAGCAGTACTTC.

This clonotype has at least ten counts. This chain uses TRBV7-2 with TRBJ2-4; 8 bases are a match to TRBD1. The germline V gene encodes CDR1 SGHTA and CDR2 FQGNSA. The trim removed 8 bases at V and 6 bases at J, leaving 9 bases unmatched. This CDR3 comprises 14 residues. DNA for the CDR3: TGTGCCAGCGGACAGTCAGGGGGCACAAACATTCAGTACTTC. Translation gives CASGQSGGTNIQYF.

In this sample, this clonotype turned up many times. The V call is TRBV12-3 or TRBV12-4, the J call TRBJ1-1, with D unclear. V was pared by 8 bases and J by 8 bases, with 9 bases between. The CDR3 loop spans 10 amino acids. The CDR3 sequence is CASGGSEAFF. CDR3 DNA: TGTGCCAGCGGAGGGTCAGAAGCTTTCTTT.

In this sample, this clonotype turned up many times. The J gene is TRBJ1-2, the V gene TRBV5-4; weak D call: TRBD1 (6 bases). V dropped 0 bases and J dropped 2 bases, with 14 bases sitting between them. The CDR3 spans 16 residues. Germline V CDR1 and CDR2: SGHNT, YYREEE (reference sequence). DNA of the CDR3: TGTGCCAGCAGCTTGGCCGGGGGCGCAGAGAACTATGGCTACACCTTC. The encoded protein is CASSLAGGAENYGYTF.

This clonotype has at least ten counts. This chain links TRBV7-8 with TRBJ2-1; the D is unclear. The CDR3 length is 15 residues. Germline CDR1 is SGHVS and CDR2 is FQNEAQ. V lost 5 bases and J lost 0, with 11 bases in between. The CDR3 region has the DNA TGTGCCAGCAGCCCCGGTCCCGTCTCCTACAATGAGCAGTTCTTC. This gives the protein CASSPGPVSYNEQFF.

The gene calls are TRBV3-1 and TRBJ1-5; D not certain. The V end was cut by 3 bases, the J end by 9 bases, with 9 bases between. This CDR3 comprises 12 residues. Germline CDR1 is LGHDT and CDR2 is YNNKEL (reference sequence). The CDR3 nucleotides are TGTGCCAGCAGCCAGGTTCGACCGCCCCAGCATTTT. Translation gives CASSQVRPPQHF.

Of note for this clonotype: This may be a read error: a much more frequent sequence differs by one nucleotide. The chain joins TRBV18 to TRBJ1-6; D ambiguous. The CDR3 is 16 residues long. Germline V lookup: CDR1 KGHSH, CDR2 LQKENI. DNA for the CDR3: TGTGCCAACTCACCACCCGCTCCGGGAGGTAATTCACCCCTCCACTTT. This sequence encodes CANSPPAPGGNSPLHF. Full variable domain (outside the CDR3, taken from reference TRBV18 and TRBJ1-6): NAGVMQNPRHLVRRRGQEARLRCSPMKGHSHVYWYRQLPEEGLKFMVYLQKENIIDESGMPKERFSAEFPKEGPSILRIQQVVRGDSAAYFCANSPPAPGGNSPLHFGNGTRLTVT.

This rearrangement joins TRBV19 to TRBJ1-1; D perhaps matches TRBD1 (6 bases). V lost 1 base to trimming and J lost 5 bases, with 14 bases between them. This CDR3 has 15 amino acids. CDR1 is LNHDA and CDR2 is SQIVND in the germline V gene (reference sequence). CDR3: CASSIGGGELTEAFF. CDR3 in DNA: TGTGCCAGTAGTATAGGGGGGGGCGAATTGACTGAAGCTTTCTTT.

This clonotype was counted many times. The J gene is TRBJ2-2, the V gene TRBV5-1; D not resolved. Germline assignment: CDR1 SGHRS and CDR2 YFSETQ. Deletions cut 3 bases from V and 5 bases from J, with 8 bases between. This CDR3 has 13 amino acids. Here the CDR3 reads CASSSVSTGELFF. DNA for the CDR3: TGCGCCAGCAGCTCCGTGAGTACCGGGGAGCTGTTTTTT.

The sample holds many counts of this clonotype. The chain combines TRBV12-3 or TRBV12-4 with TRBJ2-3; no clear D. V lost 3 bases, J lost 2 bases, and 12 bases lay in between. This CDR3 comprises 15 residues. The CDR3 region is CASSLSGPDTDTQYF. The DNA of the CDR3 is TGTGCCAGCAGTTTGTCAGGACCAGACACAGATACGCAGTATTTT.

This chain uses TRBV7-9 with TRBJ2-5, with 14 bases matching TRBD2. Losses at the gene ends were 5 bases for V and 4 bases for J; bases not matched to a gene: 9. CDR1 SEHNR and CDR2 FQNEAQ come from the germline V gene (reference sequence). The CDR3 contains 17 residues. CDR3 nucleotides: TGTGCCAGCAGCGCTGGCGGGACTAGCGGGAGCGGAGAGACCCAGTACTTC. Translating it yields CASSAGGTSGSGETQYF.

CDR3 coding DNA: TGCGCCAGCAGTGGGGCGACTAGCGAGGGATACAATGAGCAGTTCTTC. Its protein product is CASSGATSEGYNEQFF. The J gene is TRBJ2-1, the V gene TRBV10-1; 8 nucleotides match TRBD2. The J segment lost 4 bases and the V segment lost 4 bases, leaving 9 bases of the junction unmatched. This CDR3 is built from 16 residues. Germline-derived CDR1 and CDR2 are WNHNN and SYGVQD (reference sequence).

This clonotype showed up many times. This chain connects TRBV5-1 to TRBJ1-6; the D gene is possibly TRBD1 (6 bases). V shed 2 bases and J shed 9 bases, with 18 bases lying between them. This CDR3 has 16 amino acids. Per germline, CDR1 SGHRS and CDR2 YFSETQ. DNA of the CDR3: TGCGCCAGCAGCTTAAACGGACAGACCCGGGGTTCACCCCTCCACTTT. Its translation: CASSLNGQTRGSPLHF.

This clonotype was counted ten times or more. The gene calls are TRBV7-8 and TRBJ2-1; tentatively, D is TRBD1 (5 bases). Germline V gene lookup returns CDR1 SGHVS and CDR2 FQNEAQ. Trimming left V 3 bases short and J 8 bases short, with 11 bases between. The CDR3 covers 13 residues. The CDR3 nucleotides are TGTGCCAGCAGCTTGGGGCTGGGCGATGAGCAGTTCTTC. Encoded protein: CASSLGLGDEQFF.

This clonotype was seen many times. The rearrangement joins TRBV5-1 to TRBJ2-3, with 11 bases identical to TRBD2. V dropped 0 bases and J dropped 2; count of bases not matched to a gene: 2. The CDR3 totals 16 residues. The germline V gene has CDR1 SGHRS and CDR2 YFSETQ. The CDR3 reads CASSLGSGGATDTQYF. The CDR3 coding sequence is TGCGCCAGCAGCTTGGGTAGCGGGGGGGCCACAGATACGCAGTATTTT.

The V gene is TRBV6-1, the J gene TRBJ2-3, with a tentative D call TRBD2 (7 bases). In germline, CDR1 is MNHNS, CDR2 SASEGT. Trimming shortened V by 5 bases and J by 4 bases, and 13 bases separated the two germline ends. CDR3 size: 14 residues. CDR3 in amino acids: CASSRGGPADTQYF. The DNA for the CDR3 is TGTGCCAGCAGTAGGGGGGGCCCGGCAGATACGCAGTATTTT.

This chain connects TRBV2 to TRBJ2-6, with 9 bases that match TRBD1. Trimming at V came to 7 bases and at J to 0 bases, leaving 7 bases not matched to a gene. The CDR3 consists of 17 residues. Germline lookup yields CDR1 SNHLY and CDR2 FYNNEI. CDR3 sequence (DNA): TGTGCCAGCAAAACCGGGACAGGGATCTCTGGGGCCAACGTCCTGACTTTC. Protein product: CASKTGTGISGANVLTF.

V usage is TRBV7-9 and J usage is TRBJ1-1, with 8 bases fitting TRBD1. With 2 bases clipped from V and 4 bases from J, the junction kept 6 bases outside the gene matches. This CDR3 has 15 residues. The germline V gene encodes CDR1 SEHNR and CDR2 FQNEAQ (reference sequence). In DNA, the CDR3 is TGTGCCAGCAGCTTATCCCGACAGGGGCTCACTGAAGCTTTCTTT. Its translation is CASSLSRQGLTEAFF.

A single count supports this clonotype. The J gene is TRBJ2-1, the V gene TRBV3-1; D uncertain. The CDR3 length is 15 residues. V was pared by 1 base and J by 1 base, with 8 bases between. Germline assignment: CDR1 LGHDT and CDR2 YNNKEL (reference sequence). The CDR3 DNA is TGTGCCAGCAGCCAAGTTGGCGGATCCTACAATGAGCAGTTCTTC. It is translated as CASSQVGGSYNEQFF.

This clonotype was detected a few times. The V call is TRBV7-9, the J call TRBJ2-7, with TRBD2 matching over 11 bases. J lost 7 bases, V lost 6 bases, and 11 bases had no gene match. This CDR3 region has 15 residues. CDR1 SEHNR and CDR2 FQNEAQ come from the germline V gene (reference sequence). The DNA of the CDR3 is TGTGCCAGCAGTCGGGACTCTAGCGGGGGGCGGGAGCAGTACTTC. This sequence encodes CASSRDSSGGREQYF.